The clone carrying this T cell receptor (beta chain) was detected only a few times. This entry belongs to a study of cytomegalovirus exposure and HLA in healthy donors. Germline-derived CDR1 and CDR2 are MNHNS and SASEGT. Between the trimmed V and J ends, which lost 5 bases and 2 bases, there was a span of 13 bases. CDR3 length equals 14 residues. 13 Jbeta primers and 60 Vbeta primers were used for the PCR. TCRdb's table, derived via immunoSEQ multiplex PCR, lists solely in-frame clones and lacks some. The data contain about 190,000 clones, about 85% of them singletons. The source is a boy between 2 and 10 years old in good health and CMV-seronegative. The rearrangement links TRBV6-1 to TRBJ2-7, with D maybe TRBD2 (6 bases). Input material: PBMCs. The DNA for the CDR3 is TGTGCCAGCAGTCCTCCGGGACTTCCCTACGAGCAGTACTTC. This codes for CASSPPGLPYEQYF.